This T cell receptor (beta chain) was sequenced for a study of regulatory T cells in long-lasting Graves disease. To make TCR beta libraries, researchers used iRepertoire HTBI primers and Arm-PCR of CDR3 regions. Original methodology: 62 TRBV and about 14 TRBJ segments were identified across samples. TCRdb re-called the multiplex PCR reads through MiXCR, storing one row per CDR3 protein. The authors' filters were not applied to this entry. The sample records about 450,000 distinct CDR3 sequences, around 15% being singletons. Time point here: newly diagnosed GD, antithyroid drugs for less than 3 months. Preparation of the TCR library used RNA extracted from PBMCs. EDTA tubes received approximately 8.4 milliliters of collected peripheral blood. The length of the CDR3 is 13 residues. The V gene's germline CDR1 is MNHEY and CDR2 SMNVEV (reference sequence). V lost 4 bases and J lost 5, with 11 bases in between.

This clonotype has at least ten counts. What it binds is not known. Whole-study findings and limits: Shared public clonotypes totalled approximately 3,000 in persistent patients, compared with roughly 970 in new patients. Preferential use of TRBV28, TRBJ1-2 and TRBJ2-5 was seen in persistent disease.

The sample also formed part of further work on T cells in Graves' hyperthyroidism and ophthalmopathy.

This chain links TRBV27 with TRBJ2-5; D may be TRBD1 (5 bases). This clonotype was sampled from a woman in her forties or fifties with Graves disease. Sequences were derived from peripheral blood mononuclear cells (PBMCs), sampled at new diagnosis, from a patient treated with antithyroid drugs. As DNA, the CDR3 is TGTGCCAGCAGTTCAAACAGGCGGGAGACCCAGTACTTC. It is translated as CASSSNRRETQYF.